Shown below are 2 T cell receptor beta chains from a single sample sequenced in a study of T cell responses to AZD1222 COVID-19 vaccine. Clones were read by immunoSEQ multiplex PCR, and TCRdb kept only the in-frame ones, dropping some. The sample includes approximately 110,000 clones, about 85% seen only once; the top ten take roughly 6.2%. Sequencing was performed on peripheral blood, taken on day 0 of AZD1222 vaccination. These receptors originate from an adult in good health.

V usage is TRBV7-9 and J usage is TRBJ1-1; D not certain. Germline V lookup: CDR1 SEHNR, CDR2 FQNEAQ (reference sequence). The CDR3 runs to 12 residues. V was pared by 9 bases and J by 0 bases, with 8 bases between. CDR3: CASLGLNTEAFF. The CDR3 bases are TGTGCCAGTCTGGGTCTGAACACTGAAGCTTTCTTT. Based on the CDR3 plus reference TRBV7-9 and TRBJ1-1, the full variable domain is DTGVSQNPRHKITKRGQNVTFRCDPISEHNRLYWYRQTLGQGPEFLTYFQNEAQLEKSRLLSDRFSAERPKGSFSTLEIQRTEQGDSAMYLCASLGLNTEAFFGQGTRLTVV.

This clone was detected only once. Other DNA sequences in this specimen translate into the identical CDR3. The chain couples TRBV20-1 to TRBJ1-1; D is perhaps TRBD1 (5 bases). Per the germline V gene, CDR1 is DFQATT and CDR2 is SNEGSKA (reference sequence). Trimming shortened V by 6 bases and J by 5 bases, and 10 bases separated the two germline ends. The CDR3 has 11 amino acids. The CDR3, as DNA: TGCAGTGCGAGGGACCTTACTGAAGCTTTCTTT. It codes for CSARDLTEAFF.